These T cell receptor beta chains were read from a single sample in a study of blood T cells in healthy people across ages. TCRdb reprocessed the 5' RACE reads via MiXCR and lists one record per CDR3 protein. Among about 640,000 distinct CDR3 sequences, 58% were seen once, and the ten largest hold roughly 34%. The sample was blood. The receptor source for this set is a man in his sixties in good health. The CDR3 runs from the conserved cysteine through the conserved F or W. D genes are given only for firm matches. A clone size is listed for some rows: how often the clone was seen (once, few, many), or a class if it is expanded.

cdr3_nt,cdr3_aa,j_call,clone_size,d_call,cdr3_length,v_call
TGCAGTGCTAGGGGGCCCGGCCGGGATGAGCAGTTCTTC,CSARGPGRDEQFF,TRBJ2-1,-,-,13,TRBV20-1
TGTGCCAGCAGCCAACTACAGGGGGGCTACGAGCAGTACTTC,CASSQLQGGYEQYF,TRBJ2-7,-,TRBD1,14,TRBV3-1
TGTGCCAGCAGTGAGGTGACCGCGAACACCGGGGAGCTGTTTTTT,CASSEVTANTGELFF,TRBJ2-2,few,-,15,TRBV2
TGCAGTGCTAGAGCTCCGATGAATCGGGCCAAAAACATTCAGTACTTC,CSARAPMNRAKNIQYF,TRBJ2-4,-,-,16,TRBV20-1
TGTGCCAGCAGTCCCTCCGGGGTGGGCAGGTCCTCCTATAATTCACCCCTCCACTTT,CASSPSGVGRSSYNSPLHF,TRBJ1-6,-,-,19,TRBV6-1
TGTGCCAGCAGCGCAACTGTCTTAGGGGAAGCTTTCTTT,CASSATVLGEAFF,TRBJ1-1,-,-,13,TRBV7-2
TGCAGCGTTGACCCTGTGGGCGGTTTCACTGAAGCTTTCTTT,CSVDPVGGFTEAFF,TRBJ1-1,-,-,14,TRBV29-1
TGTGCCAGCAGTTTCGGTCCGGTAACAGATACGCAGTATTTT,CASSFGPVTDTQYF,TRBJ2-3,many,-,14,TRBV12-3/TRBV12-4
TGCAGTGCTAGCTCGGGCAGAACCTACGAGCAGTACTTC,CSASSGRTYEQYF,TRBJ2-7,-,-,13,TRBV20-1
TGCAGTGCTACGGGGACAGGGTATGAAAAACTGTTTTTT,CSATGTGYEKLFF,TRBJ1-4,-,TRBD1,13,TRBV20-1
TGTGCCAGCAGTTTAGTAGGGACATCCTCCTACAATGAGCAGTACTTC,CASSLVGTSSYNEQYF,TRBJ2-7,-,-,16,TRBV27
TGTGCCATCAGTGAGTCTCCCGGACTAGCGGGGGGGTCATACAATGAGCAGTTCTTC,CAISESPGLAGGSYNEQFF,TRBJ2-1,-,TRBD2,19,TRBV10-3
TGCGCCAGCAGCCTAGAGGGGGGGGCACCCTACAATGAGCAGTTCTTC,CASSLEGGAPYNEQFF,TRBJ2-1,few,-,16,TRBV4-1
TGCGCCAGCAGCCCGGGCGGGACGACCTACAATGAGCAGTTCTTC,CASSPGGTTYNEQFF,TRBJ2-1,few,-,15,TRBV5-1
TGTGCCAGCAGCCAAGAGGCCAGGGCCCGGAACACTGAAGCTTTCTTT,CASSQEARARNTEAFF,TRBJ1-1,-,-,16,TRBV4-2
TGTGCCAGCCGCAAAGTTTCAGAGGGAGGGGGATTGGGGGAGCAGTTCTTC,CASRKVSEGGGLGEQFF,TRBJ2-1,-,-,17,TRBV27
TGTGCCAGCTCACCATTGGGGGCAGGGATCTCCTACGAGCAGTACTTC,CASSPLGAGISYEQYF,TRBJ2-7,-,-,16,TRBV18
TGTGCCAGCAGCTTAGCGTTGGCGGGGGGGCAATACGAGCAGTACTTC,CASSLALAGGQYEQYF,TRBJ2-7,few,TRBD2,16,TRBV7-2
TGTGCCAGCAGCCCTAGCGGGGTAAGAGATACGCAGTATTTT,CASSPSGVRDTQYF,TRBJ2-3,-,TRBD2,14,TRBV7-9
TGCAGCGTTCACGATCCGCAGGGATGGCGTGCTTTCTTT,CSVHDPQGWRAFF,TRBJ1-1,many,-,13,TRBV29-1
TGTGCCAGCAGTCAGGACTCTGTAACTGAAGCTTTCTTT,CASSQDSVTEAFF,TRBJ1-1,-,-,13,TRBV6-5
TGTGCCAGCAGCCCGGGGGGGGGCAGGTCCTACAATGAGCAGTTCTTC,CASSPGGGRSYNEQFF,TRBJ2-1,-,TRBD2,16,TRBV7-9
TGTGCCATAAGGAGGGATAACAATGAGCAGTTCTTC,CAIRRDNNEQFF,TRBJ2-1,-,-,12,TRBV10-3
TGCAGTGCTACTCGGGGGGGCCGGAGGAATGAGCAGTTCTTC,CSATRGGRRNEQFF,TRBJ2-1,few,TRBD2,14,TRBV20-1
TGTGCCAGCAAGCAAAGGACAGGGGGTTCACCCCTCCACTTT,CASKQRTGGSPLHF,TRBJ1-6,-,TRBD1,14,TRBV27
TGTGCCACCGCAGGGGGCCTAAATTCACCCCTCCACTTT,CATAGGLNSPLHF,TRBJ1-6,few,TRBD1,13,TRBV24-1
TGTGCCAGCAGCTTACGGAGGGACGCAACTAATGAAAAACTGTTTTTT,CASSLRRDATNEKLFF,TRBJ1-4,-,-,16,TRBV7-8
TGCAGCCCCTGGGACGCGGGGGCCCAGTACTTC,CSPWDAGAQYF,TRBJ2-5,few,TRBD2,11,TRBV29-1
TGCGCCAGCAGTCGGACGGGCTCCTCGGGGATGAGCAAAAACATTCAGTACTTC,CASSRTGSSGMSKNIQYF,TRBJ2-4,-,-,18,TRBV10-2
TGTGCCAGCCTACGACGAGGCGCTTGGGGTACGCAGTATTTT,CASLRRGAWGTQYF,TRBJ2-3,few,-,14,TRBV12-3/TRBV12-4
TGCAGTGCTTTGACCCAGCTAGCGGGGTCGGATGAGCAGTTCTTC,CSALTQLAGSDEQFF,TRBJ2-1,-,TRBD2,15,TRBV20-1
TGTGCCAGCAGTTTATCGACAGACGGCCGTCGGACCCAGTACTTC,CASSLSTDGRRTQYF,TRBJ2-5,-,-,15,TRBV12-3/TRBV12-4
TGTGCCAGCAGCCCCGGGAAAGCTAGCGGGGGAGAGACCCAGTACTTC,CASSPGKASGGETQYF,TRBJ2-5,-,TRBD2,16,TRBV11-2
TGCAGCGTGGGGTGGACGACCAGGGGGACCCAGTTCTTC,CSVGWTTRGTQFF,TRBJ2-1,-,TRBD1,13,TRBV29-1
TGTGCCAGCAGCCAAGATACTAGAGTACAAGAGACCCAGTACTTC,CASSQDTRVQETQYF,TRBJ2-5,many,-,15,TRBV3-1
TGTGCCAGCAGCCTGACAGGGCCCGAGCAGTACTTC,CASSLTGPEQYF,TRBJ2-7,few,TRBD1,12,TRBV12-3/TRBV12-4
TGTGCCAGCAGCCAAGATTGGGGAGCGCAGTACTTC,CASSQDWGAQYF,TRBJ2-7,-,-,12,TRBV14
TGTGCCAGCAGCTTATCCCCGGGACAAGTTGCGGGGACCCAGTACTTC,CASSLSPGQVAGTQYF,TRBJ2-5,-,-,16,TRBV7-6
TGTGCCAGTACTTCTGGGGGTTACTATGGCTACACCTTC,CASTSGGYYGYTF,TRBJ1-2,few,-,13,TRBV19
TGTGCCACCAGTGATACGGTGACAGGACAGCCCCAGCATTTT,CATSDTVTGQPQHF,TRBJ1-5,-,-,14,TRBV24-1
TGTGCCAGCAGCCAACTGACCGTTCTAAACACTGAAGCTTTCTTT,CASSQLTVLNTEAFF,TRBJ1-1,-,-,15,TRBV14
TGCAGTGCTAGTGGGGCCGGTTATAATTCACCCCTCCACTTT,CSASGAGYNSPLHF,TRBJ1-6,-,-,14,TRBV20-1
TGTGCCAGCAGCTCCCAAGGGGGGGTTGGCTACAATAAGCAGTTCTTC,CASSSQGGVGYNKQFF,TRBJ2-1,-,-,16,TRBV7-2
TGTGCCGGCGACAGGGGGTTGGGCACAGATACGCAGTATTTT,CAGDRGLGTDTQYF,TRBJ2-3,-,TRBD1,14,TRBV6-1
TGTGCCAGCAGCCAGTACAGGGGGCTGGATGGCTACACCTTC,CASSQYRGLDGYTF,TRBJ1-2,-,TRBD1,14,TRBV11-2
TGCAGTGCTAGGGGTTTGGGAGCGGGGGGCCGACCCGAGACCCAGTACTTC,CSARGLGAGGRPETQYF,TRBJ2-5,-,TRBD2,17,TRBV20-1
TGCAGTGCCTACCCTGCCCGTGACGGTTCCTTGAAGACCCAGTACTTC,CSAYPARDGSLKTQYF,TRBJ2-5,few,-,16,TRBV20-1
TGCGCCAGCACCACAGGGGGCCGCGGCTATGGCTACACCTTC,CASTTGGRGYGYTF,TRBJ1-2,-,TRBD1,14,TRBV5-1
TGTGCCAGCAGCTTTGGGCCGGCTAGCACAGATACGCAGTATTTT,CASSFGPASTDTQYF,TRBJ2-3,once,-,15,TRBV11-2